The clone carrying this TCR beta chain has just a few counts. Its antigen is unknown. This CDR3 spans 16 amino acids. After removal of 1 base from V and 2 bases from J, the junction contained 6 bases not matched to a gene. Germline CDR1 reads SGHNT; CDR2 reads YYREEE (reference sequence). The data were taken from a study of vaccination and CD4 T cells after COVID-19. Study overall: The convalescent group had six males, four females, seven Caucasians, two Asians, one multiracial.

General study results and limits: Convalescent patients' vaccine-specific clones were spike mono-reactive in 304 of 307 cases.

Cultured CD4+ T-cell DNA underwent Oncomine TCR Beta short-read sequencing. MiXCR, applied by TCRdb to the PCR reads, yields one record per CDR3 protein. Among more than 12,000 distinct CDR3 sequences listed, 78% were seen once. Stated treatment: roughly 11-day PBMC culture with coronavirus spike peptide pools or control peptides (ViraFEST assay). This chain uses TRBV5-4 with TRBJ2-3; 8 positions agree with TRBD2. Sequencing used CD4+ T cells from blood, cultured in vitro, obtained after SARS-CoV-2 vaccination. The clonotype comes from a human donor who received a COVID-19 vaccine. CDR3 protein: CASSLTSGGNTDTQYF. For the CDR3, the DNA is TGTGCCAGCAGCTTGACCAGCGGGGGAAACACAGATACGCAGTATTTT.